This T cell receptor (beta chain) was retrieved from a study of molecular identifiers for immune sequencing clone quantification (dated by TCRdb to the late 2010s). General notes on the study: In a replicate experiment, RNA from roughly 20,000 or 100,000 naive CD8 T cells was split into five aliquots, four of which were sequenced. This methods study benchmarked molecular-identifier clustering-based TCR repertoire sequencing (MIDCIRS) and TCR RNA copy counting, using CD8 T cells to do so. Results the study describes overall, beyond this receptor: The naive libraries included spiked-in Jurkat TCR RNA (roughly eleven copies' worth), and this Jurkat TCR RNA is not part of the donor repertoire. When barcode sub-clustering was left out, chimeric consensus sequences inflated TCR diversity, with chimeras reaching as high as 47%. The sizes of highly expanded clones could end up underestimated when identical TCR molecules share a barcode. Modeling estimated 2.5 to 3.5 recovered TCR RNA copies per cell, compared with about 10 by digital PCR, which implies approximately 30% capture efficiency. In CMV-specific effector cells, clones with more than 20 RNA copies contained over 99% of molecules, whereas in naive cells such clones contained under 1% of molecules. A single cell's worth of spiked-in Jurkat TCR RNA was reported detectable even among 900,000 to 1,000,000 naive CD8 T cells.

Naive CD8 T cell libraries were made from 20,000 to 1,000,000 sorted cells using 10%, 30% or 50% of purified RNA. Naive CD8 T cells were FACS-sorted as CD8+CD4-CCR7+CD45RA+ on a BD FACSAria II into RLT Plus buffer. To test detection sensitivity, Jurkat RNA equivalent to nine to ten TCR copies was spiked into samples of roughly 18,000-1,000,000 naive CD8 T cells. CD8 T cells were enriched using RosetteSep CD8+ T Cell Enrichment Cocktail and Ficoll-Paque, and the enriched cells then underwent ACK red cell lysis. This clonotype was detected ten times or more. Which antigen it targets is not known. No base-level quality is on record; no much larger clone is a single base apart. The library was obtained by PCR. The data were produced on a NextSeq 500. Bulk TCR libraries were prepared as previously described, using TCR primers listed in Table S5. Total RNA was purified with the Qiagen AllPrep DNA/RNA kit. Before analysis, reads from multiple sequencing runs of one library were combined. The paper's data handling went like this. Only reads with exact TCR constant sequence were kept, trimmed to 150 nt, and grouped by their 12-nt molecular barcodes. Within each barcode group, reads were sub-clustered at a 15% Levenshtein threshold, and quality-weighted consensus sequences were built per RNA molecule. Non-functional sequences were removed, as were lower-count sequences one edit away from another. Based on fitting two negative binomial distributions, any barcode sub-cluster with under 20% of the maximum read count was discarded. TCRdb redid the processing of the public reads, applying fastp at Q25 and MiXCR, and retained in-frame beta chains. Entries that share a CDR3 protein sequence are merged under the most common genes and DNA. These V and J calls originate from TCRdb's pipeline instead of the authors' own analysis. The sample table holds some 100,000 distinct CDR3 sequences, of which 36% were seen once. The ten largest make up less than 5% of the sample.

CDR1 and CDR2 (SGHNT, YYREEE) derive from the germline V gene (reference sequence). V and J lose 7 bases and 5 bases, and a span of 9 bases separates them. There are 12 amino acids in the CDR3, from cysteine to phenylalanine inclusive. The DNA shown is the 36-base CDR3, in frame from base 1. The rearranged segments are TRBV5-4 and TRBJ2-2; there is no confident call for the D gene. The specimen sequenced was naive CD8+ T cells from blood, with Jurkat cell RNA spiked in. The cell subset or site label of this sample denotes: FACS-sorted CD8+CD4-CCR7+CD45RA+ naive T cells. This receptor was taken from a human donor in good health. Some libraries in this study had Jurkat cell RNA spiked in. The CDR3 sequence is CASQERTGELFF. At the DNA level, the sequence is TGTGCCAGCCAGGAGAGGACCGGGGAGCTGTTTTTT. When the CDR3 is completed using the reference TRBV5-4 and TRBJ2-2 genes on either side, the full variable domain is ETGVTQSPTHLIKTRGQQVTLRCSSQSGHNTVSWYQQALGQGPQFIFQYYREEENGRGNFPPRFSGLQFPNYSSELNVNALELDDSALYLCASQERTGELFFGEGSRLTVL.